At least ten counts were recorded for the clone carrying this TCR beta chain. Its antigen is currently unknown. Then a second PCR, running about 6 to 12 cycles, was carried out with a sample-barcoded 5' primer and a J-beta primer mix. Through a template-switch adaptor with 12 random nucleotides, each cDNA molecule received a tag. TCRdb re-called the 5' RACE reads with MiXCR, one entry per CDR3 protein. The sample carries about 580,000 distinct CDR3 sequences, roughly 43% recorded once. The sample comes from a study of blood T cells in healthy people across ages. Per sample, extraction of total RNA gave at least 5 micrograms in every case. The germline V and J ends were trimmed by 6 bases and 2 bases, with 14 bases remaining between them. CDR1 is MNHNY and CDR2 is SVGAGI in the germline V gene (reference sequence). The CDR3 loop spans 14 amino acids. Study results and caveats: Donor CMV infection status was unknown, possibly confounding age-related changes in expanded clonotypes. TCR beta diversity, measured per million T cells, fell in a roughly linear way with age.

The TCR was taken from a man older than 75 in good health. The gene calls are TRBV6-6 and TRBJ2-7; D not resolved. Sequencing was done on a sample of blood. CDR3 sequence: CASRNGDPAYEQYF. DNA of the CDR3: TGTGCCAGCAGGAACGGCGACCCGGCCTACGAGCAGTACTTC.